The rows below give T cell receptor beta chains drawn from one sample of a study of shared T cell receptors in the human thymus. Clones were read by immunoSEQ multiplex PCR, and TCRdb kept only the in-frame ones, dropping some. Here the sample spans approximately 660,000 clones, 85% to 90% being singletons. Separately, the same data were catalogued under a study of human thymus T cells.

Sample: thymocytes. The receptors were sampled from a boy in the first two years of life with a congenital heart defect. The CDR3 runs from the conserved cysteine through the conserved F or W. The D gene is left open where the match is weak. A row's size may be missing; if present it is once, few, many or a size class.

TRBV7-9,TRBJ2-5,NA,NA,TGTGCCAGCAGCTTAGAATTGCGGGACCAAGAGACCCAGTACTTC,CASSLELRDQETQYF
TRBV12-5,TRBJ2-7,TRBD2,NA,TGTGCTAGTGGTTTGCCCCTGGCGGGGGAGGCCTACGAGCAGTACTTC,CASGLPLAGEAYEQYF
TRBV28,TRBJ1-2,TRBD1,NA,TGTGCCAGCAGCCCCACAGGGGAGAAGGGCTACACCTTC,CASSPTGEKGYTF
TRBV2,TRBJ2-4,NA,NA,TGTGCCAGCAGCGCAGGGGGGAGGGCCAAAAACATTCAGTACTTC,CASSAGGRAKNIQYF
TRBV9,TRBJ2-7,TRBD2,NA,TGTGCCAGCAGCCCACGGACTAGCGGGAGAAACGAGCAGTACTTC,CASSPRTSGRNEQYF
TRBV27,TRBJ1-2,TRBD1,NA,TGTGCCAGCAGTCCGACTCACAGGGGGCCAGGCTATGGCTACACCTTC,CASSPTHRGPGYGYTF
TRBV11-3,TRBJ2-5,TRBD2,NA,TGTGCCAGCAGCTTAACACCTAGCGGGAGGGCCCTCTGCGAGACCCAGTACTTC,CASSLTPSGRALCETQYF
TRBV19,TRBJ2-2,TRBD2,once,TGTGCCAGTAGTCTAGGGGCTTTAGCGGGAGGGACCGGGGAGCTGTTTTTT,CASSLGALAGGTGELFF
TRBV5-1,TRBJ2-3,TRBD2,NA,TGCGCCAGCAGCTTGGATCTAGCGGGAGGGCCCGGAGATACGCAGTATTTT,CASSLDLAGGPGDTQYF
TRBV23-1,TRBJ1-2,NA,NA,TGCGCCAGATCCCATCGGTACTATGGCTACACCTTC,CARSHRYYGYTF
TRBV9,TRBJ1-4,NA,NA,TGTGCCAGCAGCGTAGAGTGGCAGGGAGGAAAACTGTTTTTT,CASSVEWQGGKLFF
TRBV29-1,TRBJ1-2,TRBD1,few,TGCAGCGTTGAAGAGAGGGACAGCAACCACTATGGCTACACCTTC,CSVEERDSNHYGYTF
TRBV2,TRBJ2-7,NA,NA,TGTGCCAGCAGTGAAGTCGAATGGGGATCGGGAACTCCCTACGAGCAGTACTTC,CASSEVEWGSGTPYEQYF
TRBV7-9,TRBJ2-7,NA,NA,TGTGCCAGCAGCCCTTCGACGAGGGCGGGCTACGAGCAGTACTTC,CASSPSTRAGYEQYF
TRBV25-1,TRBJ1-1,NA,NA,TGTGCCAGCAGTGGGAGAACCAACACTGAAGCTTTCTTT,CASSGRTNTEAFF
TRBV7-2,TRBJ2-3,TRBD2,NA,TGTGCCAGCAGCCCTCCCAGCGGGAGGGGCGCAGATACGCAGTATTTT,CASSPPSGRGADTQYF
TRBV7-2,TRBJ1-5,TRBD1,NA,TGTGCCAGCAGCCTCGGGGACAGGGATGATGGCAATCAGCCCCAGCATTTT,CASSLGDRDDGNQPQHF
TRBV15,TRBJ2-7,NA,once,TGTGCCACCACCCGCGGCCGCGGGATCCCCCGTAACGAGCAGTACTTC,CATTRGRGIPRNEQYF
TRBV4-2,TRBJ2-2,TRBD2,NA,TGTGCCAGCAGCACCCGGACTAGCGGGAGTCAGAGGTCCGGGGAGCTGTTTTTT,CASSTRTSGSQRSGELFF
TRBV19,TRBJ2-3,NA,NA,TGTGCCAGTAGTATAGGGAAAGCGGATAGCACAGATACGCAGTATTTT,CASSIGKADSTDTQYF
TRBV4-2,TRBJ2-1,TRBD2,once,TGTGCCAGCAGCCAAGATGGGGGCACTAGCGGTCCCCCGGAGAATGAGCAGTTCTTC,CASSQDGGTSGPPENEQFF
TRBV30,TRBJ1-1,NA,NA,TGTGCCTGGGGGGGGGTAACCACTGAAGCTTTCTTT,CAWGGVTTEAFF
TRBV19,TRBJ2-1,TRBD2,NA,TGTGCCAGTAGCCCAGATGGGCGGGAGGAGAATGAGCAGTTCTTC,CASSPDGREENEQFF
TRBV30,TRBJ2-7,TRBD2,NA,TGTGCCTGGACCGTGGGGGGGGAAGGATCCTACGAGCAGTACTTC,CAWTVGGEGSYEQYF
TRBV5-4,TRBJ2-3,TRBD2,NA,TGTGCCAGCAGCTTACCCGGGACTAGCGGGAGAAGGGCAGATACGCAGTATTTT,CASSLPGTSGRRADTQYF
TRBV14,TRBJ2-1,TRBD2,NA,TGTGCCAGCAGCCCCTCCACTGGAGCGGGGGGGTACAATGAGCAGTTCTTC,CASSPSTGAGGYNEQFF
TRBV7-8,TRBJ2-7,NA,NA,TGTGCCAGCAGCTTGCGAAATAAGGAGGACGAGCAGTACTTC,CASSLRNKEDEQYF
TRBV9,TRBJ2-3,TRBD1,NA,TGTGCCAGCAGCGTAGATGGACAGGGGGTAACAGATACGCAGTATTTT,CASSVDGQGVTDTQYF
TRBV6-5,TRBJ2-7,TRBD1,NA,TGTGCCAGCAGTTACTCTGGGCGGTCAGGGGGCAACGAGCAGTACTTC,CASSYSGRSGGNEQYF
TRBV10-1,TRBJ2-7,NA,NA,TGCGCCAGCAGTGAGAAGGGGTACCCCTACGAGCAGTACTTC,CASSEKGYPYEQYF
TRBV7-2,TRBJ2-3,NA,NA,TGTGCCAGCAGCCTATGGAGGGCTAGCCCAGATACGCAGTATTTT,CASSLWRASPDTQYF
TRBV28,TRBJ1-4,NA,NA,TGTGCCAGCAGTTCTAACAGGGTTATGAGTGAAAAACTGTTTTTT,CASSSNRVMSEKLFF
TRBV18,TRBJ1-1,TRBD1,once,TGTGCCAGCTCATCGACAGGGGAGAACACTGAAGCTTTCTTT,CASSSTGENTEAFF
TRBV27,TRBJ1-5,NA,NA,TGTGCCAGCAGTTTCCTTCCTCGGGGGCAGCCCCAGCATTTT,CASSFLPRGQPQHF